One sample yielded the 18 T cell receptor beta chains listed below, sequenced in a study of OX40 agonist ivuxolimab in advanced cancers. Libraries were prepared by immunoSEQ multiplex PCR; TCRdb keeps only in-frame clonotypes and omits some of them. Found here are about 25,000 clones, about nine tenths of them singletons; the top ten hold approximately 49%. Sequenced here: CD4+ or CD8+ T cells sorted from blood, sampled in a trial of the OX40 agonist ivuxolimab. All receptors come from an adult with an advanced solid tumor such as melanoma, head and neck, liver or kidney cancer.

The chain carries TRBV7-9 and TRBJ2-2; no clear D gene. CDR1 is SEHNR, CDR2 FQNEAQ, per germline (reference sequence). V lost 6 bases and J 0 bases, leaving 5 bases between the germline ends. The CDR3 length is 13 residues. CDR3 in amino acids: CASSPSNTGELFF. The CDR3 DNA follows: TGTGCCAGCAGTCCCTCGAACACCGGGGAGCTGTTTTTT. Using reference TRBV7-9 and TRBJ2-2 for the parts outside the CDR3, the full variable domain is DTGVSQNPRHKITKRGQNVTFRCDPISEHNRLYWYRQTLGQGPEFLTYFQNEAQLEKSRLLSDRFSAERPKGSFSTLEIQRTEQGDSAMYLCASSPSNTGELFFGEGSRLTVL.

Here the CDR3 reads CASSQPRGEGAWNEQFF. The DNA for the CDR3 is TGCGCCAGCAGCCAACCCCGGGGGGAGGGAGCGTGGAATGAGCAGTTCTTC. The chain carries TRBV4-1 and TRBJ2-1; TRBD2 agrees at 7 bases. This CDR3 spans 17 amino acids. Germline-derived CDR1 and CDR2 are MGHRA and YSYEKL. The ends lost 2 bases at V and 7 bases at J; junction bases unmatched: 14.

The V gene is TRBV10-3, the J gene TRBJ1-2, with no clear D. This CDR3 comprises 13 residues. V was clipped by 2 bases and J by 8 bases, with 12 bases between them. Germline CDR1 ENHRY, CDR2 SYGVKD. The CDR3 DNA reads TGTGCCATCAGTGAGGTGGGCTGGGGAGGCTACACCTTC. Translating it yields CAISEVGWGGYTF.

The chain links TRBV30 to TRBJ1-5; D remains ambiguous. CDR1 is GTSNPN, CDR2 SVGIG, per germline (reference sequence). The CDR3 contains 14 residues. Trimming took off 0 bases at V and 0 bases at J, with 6 bases between the two ends. The CDR3 sequence is CAWSVESSNQPQHF. The CDR3 DNA reads as TGTGCCTGGAGTGTGGAGAGTAGCAATCAGCCCCAGCATTTT. Supplemented by reference TRBV30 and TRBJ1-5, the full variable domain reads SQTIHQWPATLVQPVGSPLSLECTVEGTSNPNLYWYRQAAGRGLQLLFYSVGIGQISSEVPQNLSASRPQDRQFILSSKKLLLSDSGFYLCAWSVESSNQPQHFGDGTRLSIL.

This rearrangement joins TRBV11-2 to TRBJ2-7, with 9 bases lining up with TRBD1. Germline trimming cut 5 bases from V and 0 bases from J; bases unmatched to any gene: 2. The V gene's germline CDR1 is SGHAT and CDR2 FQNNGV. There are 14 residues in the CDR3. CDR3: CASSRTGDSYEQYF. Here the CDR3 DNA reads TGTGCCAGCAGCCGGACAGGGGACTCCTACGAGCAGTACTTC.

The genes are TRBV15 and TRBJ2-1; D is unresolved. The length of the CDR3 is 12 residues. V was shortened by 9 bases and J by 4 bases, with 10 bases between the two germline ends. Per germline, CDR1 LNHNV and CDR2 YYDKDF (reference sequence). CDR3 loop: CATRVGYNEQFF. DNA of the CDR3: TGTGCCACTAGGGTCGGATACAATGAGCAGTTCTTC.

The V gene is TRBV2, the J gene TRBJ2-1, with D tentatively TRBD1 (5 bases). Trimming took off 4 bases at V and 0 bases at J, with 10 bases between the two ends. The CDR3 contains 15 residues. The germline CDR1 and CDR2 sequences are SNHLY and FYNNEI. CDR3 DNA: TGTGCCAGCAGTGTAAGACAGAGCTCCTACAATGAGCAGTTCTTC. Its protein is CASSVRQSSYNEQFF.

The chain combines TRBV6-5 with TRBJ2-4; tentatively, D is TRBD2 (5 bases). The CDR3 spans 15 residues. Per the germline V gene, CDR1 is MNHEY and CDR2 is SVGAGI. V dropped 2 bases and J dropped 4 bases, with 12 bases sitting between them. Written as DNA, the CDR3 is TGTGCCAGCAGTTACCAGGCAGGCGGGAAAAACATTCAGTACTTC. It encodes CASSYQAGGKNIQYF.

The chain has TRBV7-6 and TRBJ2-7, with TRBD1 matching over 9 bases. Losses at the gene ends were 5 bases for V and 5 bases for J; bases not matched to a gene: 7. Germline loops: CDR1 SGHVS, CDR2 FNYEAQ. The CDR3 is 14 residues long. CDR3 sequence reads: CASSPRDRVHEQYF. The CDR3 coding sequence is TGTGCCAGCAGCCCAAGGGACAGGGTCCACGAGCAGTACTTC.

The chain is built from TRBV15 and TRBJ2-7; TRBD2 aligns across 11 bases. J gave up 3 bases and V 0 bases, and 7 bases lay outside the gene matches. Germline loops: CDR1 LNHNV, CDR2 YYDKDF (reference sequence). The CDR3 loop spans 17 amino acids. The CDR3 spells CATSRDGTSGKGYEQYF. In DNA, the CDR3 is TGTGCCACCAGCAGAGATGGGACTAGCGGCAAAGGCTACGAGCAGTACTTC.

This clone came up once. V gene TRBV6-5 combines with J gene TRBJ2-6; 10 nucleotides line up with TRBD1. The CDR3 is 15 amino acids. V was clipped by 5 bases and J by 11 bases; unmatched bases: 9. The germline V gene has CDR1 MNHEY and CDR2 SVGAGI. The CDR3 here is CASSPRTGGYYVLTF. The CDR3 DNA reads TGTGCCAGCAGTCCGAGGACAGGGGGATATTACGTCCTGACTTTC.

The chain has TRBV6-5 and TRBJ2-7, with 10 nucleotides matching TRBD2. CDR3 length: 16 amino acids. Germline assignment: CDR1 MNHEY and CDR2 SVGAGI. V lost 0 bases and J lost 2; bases outside the gene matches: 4. The CDR3 nucleotides read TGTGCCAGCAGTTACTCCCGGACTAGCGGAACCTACGAGCAGTACTTC. It encodes CASSYSRTSGTYEQYF.

V is TRBV4-3 and J is TRBJ1-4, with D maybe TRBD1 (5 bases). This CDR3 has 15 amino acids. Trimming pared 3 bases from V and 8 bases from J, leaving 16 bases between. Per the germline V gene, CDR1 is LGHNA and CDR2 is YSLEER. The CDR3 protein is CASSHQGGAREKLFF. The CDR3 bases are TGCGCCAGCAGCCACCAGGGAGGGGCACGGGAAAAACTGTTTTTT.

V and J are TRBV9 and TRBJ1-4; D is perhaps TRBD1 (6 bases). In germline, CDR1 is SGDLS, CDR2 YYNGEE. The CDR3 length is 15 residues. The V end lost 0 bases, the J end lost 4 bases, and 10 bases lay between the germline ends. CDR3 nucleotides: TGTGCCAGCAGCGTAGGGGGAGGGGGTAATGAAAAACTGTTTTTT. Translation gives CASSVGGGGNEKLFF. The variable domain in full, completed from reference TRBV9 and TRBJ1-4, reads DSGVTQTPKHLITATGQRVTLRCSPRSGDLSVYWYQQSLDQGLQFLIQYYNGEERAKGNILERFSAQQFPDLHSELNLSSLELGDSALYFCASSVGGGGNEKLFFGSGTQLSVL.

The chain uses TRBV5-4 and TRBJ2-7, with 7 positions matching TRBD2. The CDR3 contains 12 residues. The junction had 7 bases not matched to a gene; V was cut back by 9 bases and J by 4 bases. The germline V gene has CDR1 SGHNT and CDR2 YYREEE (reference sequence). CDR3: CAIGGGGYEQYF. DNA for the CDR3: TGTGCCATAGGCGGGGGAGGTTACGAGCAGTACTTC.

V usage is TRBV6-5 and J usage is TRBJ2-7, with 8 bases identical to TRBD1. Germline assignment: CDR1 MNHEY and CDR2 SVGAGI. CDR3 length: 13 residues. Trimming cost V 5 bases and J 5 bases; bases outside gene matches: 5. CDR3 residues: CASSAETGDEQYF. The CDR3 coding sequence is TGTGCCAGCAGTGCGGAGACAGGGGACGAGCAGTACTTC.

This rearrangement joins TRBV7-8 to TRBJ2-6, with 9 bases matching TRBD2. The CDR3 runs to 16 residues. Germline V lookup: CDR1 SGHVS, CDR2 FQNEAQ. Losses at the gene ends were 5 bases for V and 2 bases for J; bases not matched to a gene: 4. CDR3 sequence: CASSRGGGPGANVLTF. CDR3 DNA sequence: TGTGCCAGCAGCCGCGGGGGGGGACCTGGGGCCAACGTCCTGACTTTC.

There are a few counts of this clone. The V call is TRBV19, the J call TRBJ2-7; D is ambiguous. This CDR3 has 13 residues. Germline CDR1 reads LNHDA; CDR2 reads SQIVND (reference sequence). V was pared by 5 bases and J by 2 bases, with 10 bases between. The CDR3 DNA sequence: TGTGCCAGTAGTTCGACGGATACCTACGAGCAGTACTTC. Its translation: CASSSTDTYEQYF.